This T cell receptor beta chain was sequenced during a study of blood T cell repertoires in COVID-19. Background on the study: The cDNA or gDNA used as material had been derived from T cells, B-cell-depleted T cells, or PBMCs.

The table came from immunoSEQ multiplex PCR; TCRdb's copy has only in-frame clones and leaves some out. Of about 76,000 clones in the sample, about 90% were seen once. The V gene end was trimmed by 10 bases and the J gene end by 10 bases; junction bases not matched to a gene: 8. Germline V gives CDR1 MNHEY, CDR2 SVGAGI. The CDR3 runs to 13 residues. The V and J genes are TRBV6-5 and TRBJ1-6, with 9 bases that match TRBD1. The material sequenced was peripheral blood. The TCR sequence derives from a human donor in a cohort sampled during active COVID-19. Written as DNA, the CDR3 is TGTGCCATCCACAGGGGGCAGAACTCACCCCTCCACTTT. Protein product: CAIHRGQNSPLHF.